The 9 T cell receptor beta chains reported below all come from one sample, sequenced in a study of CXCR3-negative and CXCR3-positive naive CD8 T cells. Libraries of TRB cDNA were made by 5' RACE and carried UMIs. One entry per CDR3 protein, without DNA, is what TCRdb gives after re-calling the 5' RACE reads. The sample data list over 35,000 distinct CDR3 sequences. Sequencing was done on a sample of naive CXCR3- CD8+ T cells from blood. Subset here: CD45RO-CCR7+CD27+CD95- naive CD8+ T cells lacking CXCR3 (TNR3-). Source of these receptors: a human donor in good health. Some clones in this sample may be carry-over from other donors' samples.

J is TRBJ2-5 and V is TRBV11-3. The CDR3 loop spans 12 amino acids. The germline V gene encodes CDR1 SGHNT and CDR2 YENEEA. Here the CDR3 reads CASSLVGETQYF.

The CDR3 loop reads CASSPDVSYEQYF. The gene calls are TRBV5-1 and TRBJ2-7. CDR3 size: 13 residues. Per germline, CDR1 SGHRS and CDR2 YFSETQ. The full variable domain, with the rest looked up from reference TRBV5-1 and TRBJ2-7, is KAGVTQTPRYLIKTRGQQVTLSCSPISGHRSVSWYQQTPGQGLQFLFEYFSETQRNKGNFPGRFSGRQFSNSRSEMNVSTLELGDSALYLCASSPDVSYEQYFGPGTRLTVT.

The chain uses TRBV4-3 and TRBJ2-2; the D gene TCRdb calls, TRBD2, cannot be checked with no DNA. This CDR3 region has 15 residues. Germline CDR1 is LGHNA and CDR2 is YSLEER. The CDR3 loop is CASSQVAGTPGELFF.

The chain carries TRBV11-1 and TRBJ2-3; TCRdb proposes TRBD1, but this gene call is untestable without DNA. This CDR3 contains 15 residues. CDR1 and CDR2 (germline): SGHAT, FQDESV (reference sequence). The CDR3 loop is CASSSGQASTDTQYF. Full variable domain (remainder filled in from reference TRBV11-1 and TRBJ2-3): EAEVAQSPRYKITEKSQAVAFWCDPISGHATLYWYRQILGQGPELLVQFQDESVVDDSQLPKDRFSAERLKGVDSTLKIQPAELGDSAMYLCASSSGQASTDTQYFGPGTRLTVL.

The rearrangement links TRBV28 to TRBJ2-5; the D gene TCRdb calls, TRBD1, cannot be checked with no DNA. The CDR3 contains 16 residues. Germline assignment: CDR1 MDHEN and CDR2 SYDVKM. CDR3 region: CASSLRGKSGWETQYF.

V gene TRBV12-3 or TRBV12-4 combines with J gene TRBJ2-1. This CDR3 is built from 16 residues. CDR3 sequence reads: CASSTPHLGSYNEQFF.

This CDR3 reads CASSQDWENSNQPQHF. The chain combines TRBV4-3 with TRBJ1-5. CDR1 and CDR2 from the germline V gene are LGHNA and YSLEER. CDR3 size: 16 residues.

The chain recombines TRBV11-2 with TRBJ2-1; TCRdb calls TRBD1, which cannot be checked without DNA. CDR1 is SGHAT and CDR2 is FQNNGV in the germline V gene. The CDR3 contains 15 residues. The CDR3 sequence: CASSSGQGAFNEQFF.

The chain is built from TRBV6-2 or TRBV6-3 and TRBJ2-2; TCRdb gives TRBD1 as the D gene, but with no DNA this cannot be confirmed. Germline values: CDR1 MNHEY, CDR2 SVGEGT. This CDR3 spans 14 amino acids. CDR3 sequence: CASGDGANTGELFF.